This TCR beta chain appears in the sequencing data of a study of breast tumors, draining lymph nodes, adjacent tissues. This clonotype showed up many times. Using its own MiXCR run on the multiplex PCR reads, TCRdb lists one record per CDR3 protein. The sample yields some 100,000 distinct CDR3 sequences, around 21% seen once. Axillary draining lymph nodes of breast cancer patients supplied the node samples. Sequenced: axillary lymph node tissue. This clonotype was obtained from a female donor with breast cancer. Some clones in this sample may be carry-over from other donors' samples.

The CDR3 sequence is CAIIPPPPYNEQFF. The CDR3 bases are TGTGCCATCATTCCCCCTCCTCCATACAATGAGCAGTTCTTC. The gene calls are TRBV6-1 and TRBJ2-1, with D hard to call. The CDR3 consists of 14 residues. Germline CDR1 and CDR2: MNHNS and SASEGT. The germline V and J ends were trimmed by 10 bases and 4 bases, with 17 bases remaining between them.